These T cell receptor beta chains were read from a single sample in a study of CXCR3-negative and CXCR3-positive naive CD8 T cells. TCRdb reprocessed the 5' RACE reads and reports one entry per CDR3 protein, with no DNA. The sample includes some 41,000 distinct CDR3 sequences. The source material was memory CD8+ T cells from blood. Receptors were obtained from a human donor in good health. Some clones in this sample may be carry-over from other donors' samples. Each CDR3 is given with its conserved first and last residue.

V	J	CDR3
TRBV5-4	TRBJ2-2	CASSLTEPNTGELFF
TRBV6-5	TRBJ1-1	CASSLGGLNTEAFF
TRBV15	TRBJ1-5	CATSRDRGALQPQHF
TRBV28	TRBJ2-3	CASTAAGGLRTDTQYF
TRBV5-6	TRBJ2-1	CASSLGSWEQFF
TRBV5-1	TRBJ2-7	CASSFRDRVEQYF
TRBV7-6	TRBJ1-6	CASSSPGTSSAPLHF
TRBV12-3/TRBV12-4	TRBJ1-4	CASSFFRDHEELFF
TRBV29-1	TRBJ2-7	CSVTPSGGPYEQYF
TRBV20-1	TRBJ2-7	CSARDREATRGYEQYF
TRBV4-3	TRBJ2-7	CASSQDRQGRYEQYF
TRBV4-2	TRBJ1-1	CASSQDKGSPEAFF
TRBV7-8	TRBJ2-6	CASSLTRTVDSGANVLTF
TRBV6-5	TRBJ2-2	CASTPGPGQGELFF
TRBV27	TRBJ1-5	CASSVNQPQHF